This T cell receptor (beta chain) was sequenced in a study of T-cell reconstitution after alpha-beta-depleted transplantation in children. Points on this clonotype: Its matching antigen is unknown.

Notes on the study in general: Newly produced T cells mostly accounted for T-cell counts and diversity one year post-transplant. It was reported that alpha-beta T cells came from several hundred expanded graft clones (about two months after transplant). There were some patients whose high TCRbeta diversity at day 60 came from surviving recipient T cells and thymic progenitors.

TCRbeta library construction was performed incorporating unique molecular identifiers. TCRdb re-analysed the PCR reads in MiXCR, keeping a single row per CDR3 protein. The sample lists over 400,000 distinct CDR3 sequences, roughly 43% seen once, with 25% to 30% in the top ten. Germline-derived CDR1 and CDR2 are MNHNS and SASEGT. J lost 3 bases, V lost 5 bases, and 12 bases had no gene match. The CDR3 totals 17 residues. The specimen was PBMCs, collected before TCRalphabeta/CD19-depleted stem cell transplant. This receptor was identified in a girl between 2 and 10 years old with aplastic anemia, due to receive a stem cell transplant. The rearrangement links TRBV6-1 to TRBJ2-7, with 11 bases lining up with TRBD1. The CDR3 is CASSRGQGASGRYEQYF. CDR3 coding DNA: TGTGCCAGCAGTCGTGGACAGGGGGCTAGCGGACGCTACGAGCAGTACTTC.